The 26 T cell receptor beta chains given below trace back to one sample, sequenced in a study of blood T cell repertoires in COVID-19. Method: immunoSEQ multiplex PCR; TCRdb's copy keeps in-frame clones and lacks some. The sample carries over 75,000 clones, roughly 89% recorded once. The source material was peripheral blood. The receptors come from a woman at least 80 years old with active COVID-19.

This chain connects TRBV6-5 to TRBJ2-5; D gene ambiguous. Germline V gene lookup returns CDR1 MNHEY and CDR2 SVGAGI. Trimming left V 1 base short and J 0 bases short, with 12 bases between. The CDR3 is 16 residues long. The CDR3 nucleotides read TGTGCCAGCAGTTACTTTGGCGGAGTGTACCAAGAGACCCAGTACTTC. It yields the protein CASSYFGGVYQETQYF.

This rearrangement joins TRBV6-6 to TRBJ2-1, with TRBD2 matching 11 bases. Germline CDR1 reads MNHNY; CDR2 reads SVGAGI (reference sequence). J gave up 7 bases and V 5 bases, and 10 bases lay outside the gene matches. The CDR3 totals 16 residues. The CDR3 is CASSVSGRANLNEQFF. DNA for the CDR3: TGTGCCAGCAGTGTTAGCGGGAGGGCCAATTTAAATGAGCAGTTCTTC.

The chain links TRBV19 to TRBJ1-2; 9 nucleotides match TRBD1. Germline assignment: CDR1 LNHDA and CDR2 SQIVND (reference sequence). The CDR3 totals 15 residues. Trimming cost V 3 bases and J 7 bases; bases outside gene matches: 9. For the CDR3, the DNA is TGTGCCAGTAGTATCGTCGGGACAGGGCTCTCTGGCTACACCTTC. This translates into CASSIVGTGLSGYTF.

This rearrangement joins TRBV6-5 to TRBJ2-2, with D possibly being TRBD1 (6 bases). CDR3 length: 15 amino acids. Germline V gives CDR1 MNHEY, CDR2 SVGAGI. V was shortened by 8 bases and J by 1 base, with 14 bases between the two germline ends. DNA of the CDR3: TGTGCCAGCCCCTTTGGCAGGGGGAACACCGGGGAGCTGTTTTTT. Its protein is CASPFGRGNTGELFF.

With respect to this clone: The DNA is omitted, as the CDR3 cannot be located on it reliably, and the CDR3 follows TCRdb's listing. The CDR3: CASTSGANVLTF. The V and J genes are TRBV19 and TRBJ2-6; the table assigns TRBD2, which was not confirmed against the DNA. Counting both end residues, the CDR3 totals 12 amino acids. Per germline, CDR1 LNHDA and CDR2 SQIVND (reference sequence).

This chain uses TRBV7-3 with TRBJ1-6; a weak D match, TRBD1 (6 bases). V was shortened by 1 base and J by 6 bases, with 10 bases between the two germline ends. The CDR3 loop spans 15 amino acids. From germline, CDR1 is SGHTA and CDR2 FQGTGA. CDR3 residues: CASSLMGALNSPLHF. The CDR3 DNA is TGTGCCAGCAGCTTAATGGGGGCCCTTAATTCACCCCTCCACTTT.

This chain uses TRBV28 with TRBJ1-6; TRBD1 is a possible D gene (5 bases). The CDR3 has 16 amino acids. Trimming shortened V by 7 bases and J by 8 bases, and 21 bases separated the two germline ends. CDR1 and CDR2 (germline): MDHEN, SYDVKM. This CDR3 is CASNPWRGEWDSPLHF. CDR3 nucleotides: TGTGCCAGCAACCCTTGGCGGGGGGAGTGGGATTCACCCCTCCACTTT.

The V and J genes are TRBV7-9 and TRBJ1-4; 7 bases fit TRBD1. The CDR3 has 14 residues. The V and J ends lost 2 bases and 8 bases, in that order; junction bases with no gene match: 5. Germline-derived CDR1 and CDR2 are SEHNR and FQNEAQ (reference sequence). CDR3 amino acids: CASSLTTGLEKLFF. In DNA form, the CDR3 reads TGTGCCAGCAGCTTAACGACAGGGTTAGAAAAACTGTTTTTT.

Details on this clone: One end of the junction is discordant with germline, which a read error may explain. V is TRBV7-2 and J is TRBJ2-7, with 9 bases lining up with TRBD1. CDR1 is SGHTA, CDR2 FQGNSA, per germline. The CDR3 runs 13 residues. CDR3 sequence reads: CASSLAPGTGKFF. In DNA, the CDR3 is TGTGCCAGCAGCTTAGCCCCCGGGACAGGGAAGTTCTTC.

This sequence joins TRBV4-3 and TRBJ1-4, with unresolved D. V lost 4 bases to trimming and J lost 2 bases, with 8 bases between them. The germline gives CDR1 LGHNA, CDR2 YSLEER. This CDR3 has 14 amino acids. The CDR3 sequence is CASSLRWTNEKLFF. The DNA of the CDR3 is TGCGCCAGCAGCCTTCGGTGGACTAATGAAAAACTGTTTTTT.

This clone has only a few counts. The DNA for the CDR3 is TGTGCCAGCTCACCGGGACAGGGAGATTCACCCCTCCACTTT. Encoded protein: CASSPGQGDSPLHF. The V call is TRBV18, the J call TRBJ1-6, with TRBD1 matching 9 bases. With 3 bases clipped from V and 8 bases from J, the junction kept 2 bases outside the gene matches. Germline CDR1 KGHSH, CDR2 LQKENI. CDR3 size: 14 residues. Full variable domain (outside the CDR3, taken from reference TRBV18 and TRBJ1-6): NAGVMQNPRHLVRRRGQEARLRCSPMKGHSHVYWYRQLPEEGLKFMVYLQKENIIDESGMPKERFSAEFPKEGPSILRIQQVVRGDSAAYFCASSPGQGDSPLHFGNGTRLTVT.

This rearrangement joins TRBV5-4 to TRBJ1-3, with D maybe TRBD1 (5 bases). Germline loops: CDR1 SGHNT, CDR2 YYREEE (reference sequence). The germline V and J ends were trimmed by 4 bases and 4 bases, with 12 bases remaining between them. The length of the CDR3 is 14 residues. This chain's CDR3 is CASSPVGVGNTIYF. The CDR3 DNA reads as TGTGCCAGCAGCCCGGTAGGGGTCGGAAACACCATATATTTT. The entire variable domain, with the rest obtained from reference TRBV5-4 and TRBJ1-3, is as follows: ETGVTQSPTHLIKTRGQQVTLRCSSQSGHNTVSWYQQALGQGPQFIFQYYREEENGRGNFPPRFSGLQFPNYSSELNVNALELDDSALYLCASSPVGVGNTIYFGEGSWLTVV.

The genes are TRBV6-5 and TRBJ2-7, with 10 bases identical to TRBD1. Trimming took 7 bases from V and 1 from J; bases not matched to a gene: 7. Germline CDR1 is MNHEY and CDR2 is SVGAGI. The CDR3 runs to 15 residues. The CDR3 is CASTRGDRGSYEQYF. CDR3 coding DNA: TGTGCCAGCACCCGGGGGGACAGGGGATCCTACGAGCAGTACTTC.

The chain combines TRBV15 with TRBJ2-1; D is undetermined. V was shortened by 4 bases and J by 8 bases, with 18 bases between the two germline ends. The CDR3 runs 15 residues. CDR1 is LNHNV, CDR2 YYDKDF, per germline (reference sequence). CDR3 residues: CATSTSWSPPDEQFF. CDR3 nucleotide sequence: TGTGCCACCAGCACTTCATGGAGCCCTCCGGATGAGCAGTTCTTC.

This sequence joins TRBV18 and TRBJ2-7; 8 nucleotides align to TRBD2. The germline V gene has CDR1 KGHSH and CDR2 LQKENI. This CDR3 has 14 amino acids. V dropped 3 bases and J dropped 6; count of bases not matched to a gene: 7. The CDR3 spells CASSPGAGAGEQYF. The CDR3 region has the DNA TGTGCCAGCTCACCGGGAGCGGGAGCTGGCGAGCAGTACTTC.

The CDR3, as DNA: TGTGCCAGCAGCCAAGGGGGACAGGGCACCGGGGAGCTGTTTTTT. Its translation: CASSQGGQGTGELFF. The chain uses TRBV4-2 and TRBJ2-2; 9 positions match TRBD1. Trimming removed 1 base from V and 4 bases from J; junction bases left unmatched: 1. CDR1 LGHNA and CDR2 YNFKEQ come from the germline V gene. The CDR3 extends over 15 amino acids.

The chain combines TRBV20-1 with TRBJ2-3, with D perhaps TRBD1 (5 bases). The CDR3 totals 14 residues. Germline CDR1 DFQATT, CDR2 SNEGSKA (reference sequence). Trimming took 3 bases from V and 0 from J, leaving 10 bases between them. The CDR3 nucleotides read TGCAGTGCTAGTCGCAGACAGAGCACAGATACGCAGTATTTT. This sequence encodes CSASRRQSTDTQYF.

In nucleotides, the CDR3 is TGTGCCAGCAGCTTTACAGGGGGCTATGGCTACACCTTC. As protein: CASSFTGGYGYTF. The V gene is TRBV5-5, the J gene TRBJ1-2, with TRBD1 matching over 8 bases. This CDR3 contains 13 residues. The J segment lost 4 bases and the V segment lost 2 bases, leaving 1 base of the junction unmatched. Germline CDR1 and CDR2: SGHKS and YYEKEE (reference sequence).

The CDR3 sequence: CASSAGLAVPYNEQFF. The CDR3 bases are TGTGCCAGCAGTGCGGGTCTAGCGGTCCCCTACAATGAGCAGTTCTTC. The rearrangement uses TRBV2 and TRBJ2-1; TRBD2 agrees at 7 bases. The CDR3 sequence is 16 residues long. The trim removed 4 bases at V and 2 bases at J, leaving 8 bases unmatched. Per germline, CDR1 SNHLY and CDR2 FYNNEI.

The rearrangement links TRBV18 to TRBJ2-3, with TRBD2 identical over 9 bases. Germline lookup yields CDR1 KGHSH and CDR2 LQKENI. The CDR3 loop spans 16 amino acids. V was pared by 5 bases and J by 3 bases, with 9 bases of the junction left unmatched. The CDR3 nucleotides are TGTGCCAGCTCAGTAATTAGCGGGAGCGGAACAGATACGCAGTATTTT. Translating gives CASSVISGSGTDTQYF.

The V gene is TRBV2, the J gene TRBJ2-1; possibly TRBD1 for D (6 bases). CDR3 size: 15 residues. Trimming took off 3 bases at V and 2 bases at J, with 11 bases between the two ends. CDR1 and CDR2 from the germline V gene are SNHLY and FYNNEI. The CDR3 region is CASSDRGRTYNEQFF. The CDR3 bases are TGTGCCAGCAGTGACAGGGGACGTACCTACAATGAGCAGTTCTTC.

The chain is built from TRBV6-1 and TRBJ2-2; 10 bases match TRBD2. The CDR3 length is 16 residues. Unmatched junction bases numbered 2, after V lost 4 bases and J lost 0 bases. CDR1 is MNHNS and CDR2 is SASEGT in the germline V gene. For the CDR3, the DNA is TGTGCCAGCAGTGGGAGCGGGAGGGCGAACACCGGGGAGCTGTTTTTT. This translates into CASSGSGRANTGELFF.

V usage is TRBV5-4 and J usage is TRBJ2-3, with D possibly being TRBD2 (5 bases). Germline CDR1 is SGHNT and CDR2 is YYREEE (reference sequence). Between the trimmed V and J ends, which lost 3 bases and 4 bases, there was a span of 12 bases. The CDR3 extends over 14 amino acids. The CDR3: CASSWSGSPDTQYF. CDR3 in DNA: TGTGCCAGCAGCTGGAGCGGAAGTCCAGATACGCAGTATTTT.

The chain combines TRBV28 with TRBJ2-7; D is perhaps TRBD2 (6 bases). Germline V gives CDR1 MDHEN, CDR2 SYDVKM. The CDR3 contains 14 residues. V was clipped by 6 bases and J by 0 bases, with 12 bases between them. The CDR3 sequence: CASSPGRPSYEQYF. The DNA for the CDR3 is TGTGCCAGCAGCCCAGGGAGGCCCTCCTACGAGCAGTACTTC.

CDR3 residues: CASSRQGMFDEQYF. In DNA form, the CDR3 reads TGTGCCAGCTCACGACAGGGGATGTTCGACGAGCAGTACTTC. The J gene is TRBJ2-7, the V gene TRBV18, with 8 bases identical to TRBD1. Germline V gene sequence: CDR1 KGHSH, CDR2 LQKENI. V was clipped by 4 bases and J by 5 bases; unmatched bases: 7. CDR3 length: 14 residues. The whole variable domain, filled in from reference TRBV18 and TRBJ2-7, reads NAGVMQNPRHLVRRRGQEARLRCSPMKGHSHVYWYRQLPEEGLKFMVYLQKENIIDESGMPKERFSAEFPKEGPSILRIQQVVRGDSAAYFCASSRQGMFDEQYFGPGTRLTVT.

Here the CDR3 DNA reads TGTGCCAGCAGCGTAGTACTAGCGGGAGTTGCCGAGCAGTTCTTC. Its translation is CASSVVLAGVAEQFF. V and J are TRBV9 and TRBJ2-1; 11 bases match TRBD2. From germline, CDR1 is SGDLS and CDR2 YYNGEE. CDR3 length: 15 residues. The junction had 6 bases not matched to a gene; V was cut back by 0 bases and J by 10 bases.